Here is one T cell receptor (beta chain) with its context. This table comes from immunoSEQ multiplex PCR, and its TCRdb copy is limited to in-frame clones, with some not included. This sample has over 70,000 clones, with roughly 91% found just once. The entry originates in a study of identifying expanded T cells in peripheral blood. From germline, CDR1 is MNHNY and CDR2 SVGAGI (reference sequence). The trim removed 8 bases at V and 7 bases at J, leaving 11 bases unmatched. This CDR3 has 15 residues. The chain uses TRBV6-6 and TRBJ1-4; TRBD1 matches at 9 bases. The sequenced sample consisted of blood. The sequence was collected from a person aged 18 to 75 in good health. The CDR3: CASSGQGSIGEKLFF. In nucleotides, the CDR3 is TGTGCCAGCTCGGGACAGGGTTCCATTGGTGAAAAACTGTTTTTT.